The source of this T cell receptor (beta chain) is a study of T-cell reconstitution after alpha-beta-depleted transplantation in children. Unique molecular identifiers were incorporated when the TCRbeta library was constructed. From the PCR reads, TCRdb called clonotypes with MiXCR, one entry per CDR3 protein. Here the sample spans approximately 390,000 distinct CDR3 sequences, 11% being singletons. There are 11 residues in the CDR3. V was pared by 7 bases and J by 5 bases, with 4 bases of the junction left unmatched. Germline values: CDR1 SQVTM, CDR2 ANQGSEA. The material sequenced was PBMCs from the stem cell graft donor, taken from the stem cell graft. This sequence was found in a human donor who donated a stem cell graft to a child with acute myeloid leukemia. The chain links TRBV29-1 to TRBJ2-7, with TRBD1 identical over 8 bases. The CDR3 DNA sequence: TGCAGCGGGCAGGGGGCCCACGAGCAGTACTTC. Translation gives CSGQGAHEQYF.